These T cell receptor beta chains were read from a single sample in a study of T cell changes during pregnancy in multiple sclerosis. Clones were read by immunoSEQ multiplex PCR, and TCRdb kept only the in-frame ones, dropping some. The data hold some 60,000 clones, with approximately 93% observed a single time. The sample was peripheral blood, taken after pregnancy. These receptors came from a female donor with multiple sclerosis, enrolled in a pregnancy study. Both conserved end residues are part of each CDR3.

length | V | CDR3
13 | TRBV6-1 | CASSGGDGAEAFF
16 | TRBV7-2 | CASSLGTGQGGETQYF
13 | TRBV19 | CASSIEGRAEAFF
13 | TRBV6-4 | CASSDMAYNEQFF
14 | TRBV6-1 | CASSEARKSYGYTF
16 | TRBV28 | CASSNIAGRSTDTQYF
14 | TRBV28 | CASSLSGYTDTQYF
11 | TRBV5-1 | CASSFSNEQFF
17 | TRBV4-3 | CASSQEGAPGKYNEQFF
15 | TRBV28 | CASSPDRESYNEQFF
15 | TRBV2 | CASNNRQGGTGELFF
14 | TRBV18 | CASSPGQGGETQYF
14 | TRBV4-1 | CASSPGQGVTEAFF
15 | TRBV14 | CASSQEFRVGETQYF
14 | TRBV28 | CASLAGGPNNEQFF
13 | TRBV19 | CASSIWPTDTQYF
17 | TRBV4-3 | CASSRGETGGLSGELFF
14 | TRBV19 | CASSDSGLADTQYF
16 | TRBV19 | CASSIQGAGSYNEQFF
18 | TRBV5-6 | CASSRRGLAGASSYEQYF
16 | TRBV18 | CASSPRTAGGPVEQFF
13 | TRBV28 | CASLAGGNYGYTF
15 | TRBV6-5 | CASSYGPTNTGELFF
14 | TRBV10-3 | CAISTGIAAYEQYF
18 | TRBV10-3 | CAISAQLIGTSGYNEQFF
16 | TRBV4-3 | CASSQEWLARSNEQFF
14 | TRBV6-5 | CASKLERAAYEQYF
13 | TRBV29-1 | CSVYGQGADTQYF
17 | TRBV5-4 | CASSSGTDLSTNEKLFF
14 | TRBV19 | CASSVTGSNYEQYF
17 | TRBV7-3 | CASSLTPRVSENTEAFF
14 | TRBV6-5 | CASSYSWTSHEQYF
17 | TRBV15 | CATSLVTGTSGSYEQYF
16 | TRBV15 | CATRTEGSGGYNEQFF
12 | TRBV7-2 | CASSPPSHEQFF
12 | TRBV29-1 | CSVETGSYEQYF
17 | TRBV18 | CASSPRTGGINTDTQYF
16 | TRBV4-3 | CASSQLAGGILDTQYF
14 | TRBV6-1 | CASSEREGTGGYTF
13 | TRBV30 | CAWIQGAGTEAFF
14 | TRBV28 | CASSLAGGADTQYF
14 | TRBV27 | CASSFRDRGTEAFF
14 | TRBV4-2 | CASSQDMGFTEAFF
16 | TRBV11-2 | CASSHLAGEYYNEQFF
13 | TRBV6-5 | CASSRGIWYEQYF
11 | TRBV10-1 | CASSRNYGYTF
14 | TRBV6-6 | CASSYGGENSPLHF
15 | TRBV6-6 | CASSYFAGEGYEQYF
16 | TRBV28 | CASSLSAGGLAGELFF
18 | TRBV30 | CAWSGAGTTGTSTDTQYF
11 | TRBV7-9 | CASSPLSEAFF
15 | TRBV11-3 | CASSLGTQGTDTQYF
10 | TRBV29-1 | CSVTGTEAFF